This T cell receptor beta chain was recovered during a study of blood T cell repertoires in COVID-19. Study at large: From the United States, Italy and Spain came samples of acute and convalescent COVID-19.

Produced via immunoSEQ multiplex PCR; TCRdb's table is partial and in-frame only. This sample carries about 43,000 clones, approximately 87% of them seen once, and the ten largest clones take 8.5% to 10%. The CDR3 is 15 residues long. Trimming removed 0 bases at V and 3 bases at J, with 12 bases between. The germline V gene encodes CDR1 LGHDT and CDR2 YNNKEL (reference sequence). The sequenced material came from peripheral blood. The receptor was derived from a human donor in a cohort sampled during active COVID-19. The chain has TRBV3-1 (or the pseudogene TRBV3-2) and TRBJ2-7, with D maybe TRBD2 (6 bases). The CDR3 spells CASSQDRPRDYEQYF. CDR3 coding DNA: TGTGCCAGCAGCCAAGATCGCCCGCGGGACTACGAGCAGTACTTC.